Shown below are 21 T cell receptor beta chains from a single sample sequenced in a study of T cell changes during pregnancy in multiple sclerosis. Assay: immunoSEQ multiplex PCR; the TCRdb copy retains only in-frame clones and omits some. Of 40,000 to 45,000 clones listed, approximately 94% are singletons. The sample was CD4+ T cells from peripheral blood mononuclear cells, taken in the third trimester of pregnancy. Source of these receptors: a female donor with multiple sclerosis, enrolled in a pregnancy study.

This chain joins TRBV5-1 and TRBJ1-1, with 8 bases identical to TRBD1. V shed 3 bases, J shed 11 bases, and the junction held 12 bases outside the gene matches. The germline V gene has CDR1 SGHRS and CDR2 YFSETQ. The CDR3 runs to 14 residues. CDR3 coding DNA: TGCGCCAGCAGCTCGCAGGGGGCGACGCCCAGGGCTTTCTTT. Translated, it gives CASSSQGATPRAFF.

This chain joins TRBV7-2 and TRBJ1-2, with unresolved D. V was cut by 5 bases and J by 6 bases, with 16 bases left in between. The CDR3 totals 14 residues. From germline, CDR1 is SGHTA and CDR2 FQGNSA. The chain's CDR3 is CASSDRFYGDGYTF. Written as DNA, the CDR3 is TGTGCCAGCAGCGACCGATTTTACGGGGATGGCTACACCTTC.

The chain's CDR3 is CASSSREGGPNQPQHF. CDR3 in DNA: TGTGCCAGCAGCTCCAGGGAAGGGGGCCCCAATCAGCCCCAGCATTTT. The chain joins TRBV7-2 to TRBJ1-5; 7 nucleotides align to TRBD1. CDR1 and CDR2 from the germline V gene are SGHTA and FQGNSA. The ends lost 4 bases at V and 3 bases at J; junction bases unmatched: 9. The CDR3 is made up of 16 amino acids.

V is TRBV7-8 and J is TRBJ1-1, with D tentatively TRBD1 (5 bases). Germline lookup yields CDR1 SGHVS and CDR2 FQNEAQ. The CDR3 length is 18 residues. The V end was cut by 3 bases, the J end by 0 bases, with 20 bases between. The CDR3 spells CASSFRAGYSVMNTEAFF. CDR3 sequence (DNA): TGTGCCAGCAGCTTTCGGGCAGGGTATTCCGTCATGAACACTGAAGCTTTCTTT.

CDR3 DNA sequence: TGTGCCAGCAGCGTAGGACAGGGGGCGAGTGAAAAACTGTTTTTT. Translated: CASSVGQGASEKLFF. The rearrangement uses TRBV9 and TRBJ1-4; 10 bases map to TRBD1. CDR1 and CDR2 (germline): SGDLS, YYNGEE. Losses at the gene ends were 0 bases for V and 7 bases for J; bases not matched to a gene: 3. CDR3 length: 15 amino acids.

J is TRBJ1-3 and V is TRBV6-5; 7 bases agree with TRBD1. CDR1 and CDR2 (germline): MNHEY, SVGAGI. V was clipped by 6 bases and J by 6 bases; unmatched bases: 8. The CDR3 runs to 14 residues. The CDR3 reads CASSSRGQPNTIYF. CDR3 sequence (DNA): TGTGCCAGCAGCTCCCGGGGACAGCCAAACACCATATATTTT.

The chain couples TRBV5-1 to TRBJ2-7; a possible D gene is TRBD2 (6 bases). V lost 0 bases to trimming and J lost 7 bases, with 11 bases between them. CDR3 length: 13 residues. CDR1 and CDR2 (germline): SGHRS, YFSETQ. This CDR3 reads CASSLDPAGEQYF. The CDR3 bases are TGCGCCAGCAGCTTGGACCCGGCGGGGGAGCAGTACTTC.

This chain connects TRBV7-6 to TRBJ1-4; perhaps TRBD1 as D (5 bases). The germline gives CDR1 SGHVS, CDR2 FNYEAQ. The length of the CDR3 is 14 residues. Deletions cut 6 bases from V and 4 bases from J, with 12 bases between. The chain's CDR3 is CASSSQGNNEKLFF. The CDR3 region has the DNA TGTGCCAGCAGTTCCCAGGGAAATAATGAAAAACTGTTTTTT.

This clone was counted only a few times. The V call is TRBV2, the J call TRBJ1-6; a weak D match, TRBD1 (6 bases). Trimming took 3 bases from V and 7 from J, leaving 22 bases between them. The CDR3 runs to 18 residues. CDR1 is SNHLY and CDR2 is FYNNEI in the germline V gene. CDR3 in amino acids: CASSDLRTQGRSNSPLHF. In DNA, the CDR3 is TGTGCCAGCAGTGATCTGAGAACGCAGGGGCGGTCGAATTCACCCCTCCACTTT.

This sequence joins TRBV27 and TRBJ2-1, with D possibly TRBD2 on 6 matching bases. The CDR3 has 17 amino acids. Germline lookup yields CDR1 MNHEY and CDR2 SMNVEV (reference sequence). Deletions cut 7 bases from V and 0 bases from J, with 19 bases between. The CDR3: CASTPGVSGSSYNEQFF. CDR3 bases: TGTGCCAGCACCCCGGGAGTTAGCGGCAGCTCCTACAATGAGCAGTTCTTC.

The chain has TRBV19 and TRBJ2-6; weak D call: TRBD2 (5 bases). The CDR3 runs 18 residues. The ends were cut back, 1 base at V and 0 bases at J, with 13 bases in the middle. Germline CDR1 LNHDA, CDR2 SQIVND (reference sequence). The CDR3 bases are TGTGCCAGTAGTATAGTGGGGAGCCCGAGCTCTGGGGCCAACGTCCTGACTTTC. This gives the protein CASSIVGSPSSGANVLTF.

This chain joins TRBV2 and TRBJ1-1; possibly TRBD1 for D (5 bases). Germline V CDR1 and CDR2: SNHLY, FYNNEI. The CDR3 spans 18 residues. V lost 5 bases, J lost 5 bases, and 27 bases lay in between. In DNA, the CDR3 is TGTGCCAGCAGTAGCTCCCTGGGGGGTGGACCAACGGGGACTGAAGCTTTCTTT. This translates into CASSSSLGGGPTGTEAFF.

The chain has TRBV7-2 and TRBJ2-1; 10 bases line up with TRBD2. This CDR3 is 16 amino acids long. Trimming removed 5 bases from V and 6 bases from J; junction bases left unmatched: 10. Germline CDR1 and CDR2: SGHTA and FQGNSA. The CDR3 reads CASSLSERGGRNEQFF. DNA of the CDR3: TGTGCCAGCAGCCTCTCTGAGCGGGGGGGCCGCAATGAGCAGTTCTTC. Full variable domain (rest looked up from reference TRBV7-2 and TRBJ2-1): GAGVSQSPSNKVTEKGKDVELRCDPISGHTALYWYRQSLGQGLEFLIYFQGNSAPDKSGLPSDRFSAERTGGSVSTLTIQRTQQEDSAVYLCASSLSERGGRNEQFFGPGTRLTVL.

The chain links TRBV19 to TRBJ2-7; 8 nucleotides line up with TRBD2. Trimming at V came to 6 bases and at J to 3 bases, leaving 10 bases not matched to a gene. The CDR3 length is 15 residues. In germline, CDR1 is LNHDA, CDR2 SQIVND (reference sequence). DNA for the CDR3: TGTGCCAGTAGCCCTATGCCGGGGGGGATCTACGAGCAGTACTTC. It encodes CASSPMPGGIYEQYF.

The V call is TRBV11-2, the J call TRBJ2-5, with 11 bases fitting TRBD2. Trimming took 5 bases from V and 5 from J; bases not matched to a gene: 4. CDR1 SGHAT and CDR2 FQNNGV come from the germline V gene. The CDR3 length is 14 residues. CDR3 loop: CASSPRLAGETQYF. The CDR3 DNA follows: TGTGCCAGCAGCCCCAGACTAGCGGGGGAGACCCAGTACTTC.

This clone is a singleton in its sample. The chain recombines TRBV10-3 with TRBJ1-2; D is possibly TRBD1 (5 bases). Germline CDR1 is ENHRY and CDR2 is SYGVKD. V shed 0 bases and J shed 7 bases, with 12 bases lying between them. CDR3 size: 14 residues. The CDR3 nucleotides are TGTGCCATCAGTGAGTCACAGGCGCCTCTTGGCTACACCTTC. Residues: CAISESQAPLGYTF.

The V and J genes are TRBV27 and TRBJ2-2; 9 bases agree with TRBD1. Germline CDR1 and CDR2: MNHEY and SMNVEV (reference sequence). The V and J ends lost 6 bases and 5 bases, in that order; junction bases with no gene match: 4. The CDR3 runs to 14 residues. The CDR3: CASSYRGRTGELFF. DNA for the CDR3: TGTGCCAGCAGCTACAGGGGGCGGACCGGGGAGCTGTTTTTT.

The rearrangement links TRBV6-1 to TRBJ2-5; weak D call: TRBD1 (6 bases). The germline CDR1 and CDR2 sequences are MNHNS and SASEGT. V lost 4 bases to trimming and J lost 2 bases, with 11 bases between them. This CDR3 has 14 residues. CDR3 loop: CASSVGDTQETQYF. CDR3 in DNA: TGTGCCAGCAGTGTCGGGGACACTCAAGAGACCCAGTACTTC.

The chain couples TRBV29-1 to TRBJ1-1; D ambiguous. This CDR3 has 12 amino acids. The V gene's germline CDR1 is SQVTM and CDR2 ANQGSEA. Between the trimmed V and J ends, which lost 5 bases and 6 bases, there was a span of 13 bases. This CDR3 is CSVTAMRAEAFF. In nucleotides, the CDR3 is TGCAGCGTTACCGCCATGAGAGCTGAAGCTTTCTTT.

The rearrangement joins TRBV6-5 to TRBJ2-7; weak D call: TRBD1 (6 bases). CDR3 length: 13 amino acids. V was shortened by 6 bases and J by 2 bases, with 11 bases between the two germline ends. The V gene's germline CDR1 is MNHEY and CDR2 SVGAGI. The CDR3 protein is CASSTGPPYEQYF. As DNA, the CDR3 is TGTGCCAGCAGCACAGGGCCTCCCTACGAGCAGTACTTC.

This chain connects TRBV4-3 to TRBJ2-3; a weak D match, TRBD2 (7 bases). V was shortened by 2 bases and J by 5 bases, with 17 bases between the two germline ends. Germline V lookup: CDR1 LGHNA, CDR2 YSLEER. The CDR3 totals 16 residues. CDR3 in amino acids: CASSQLGGGRLDTQYF. The CDR3 coding sequence is TGCGCCAGCAGCCAATTGGGGGGGGGCCGGTTAGATACGCAGTATTTT.